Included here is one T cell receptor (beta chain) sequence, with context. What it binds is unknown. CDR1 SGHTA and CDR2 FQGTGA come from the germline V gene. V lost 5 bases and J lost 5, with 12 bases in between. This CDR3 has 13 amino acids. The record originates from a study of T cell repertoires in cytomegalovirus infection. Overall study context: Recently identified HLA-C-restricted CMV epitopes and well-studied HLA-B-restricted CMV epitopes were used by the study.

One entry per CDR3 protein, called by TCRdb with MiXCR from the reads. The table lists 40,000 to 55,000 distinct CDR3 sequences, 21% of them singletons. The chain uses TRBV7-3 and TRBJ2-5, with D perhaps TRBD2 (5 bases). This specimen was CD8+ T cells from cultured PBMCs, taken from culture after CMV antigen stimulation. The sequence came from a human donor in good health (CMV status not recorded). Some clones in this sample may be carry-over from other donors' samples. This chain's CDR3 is CASSHDRGETQYF. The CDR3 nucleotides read TGTGCCAGCAGCCACGACCGAGGGGAGACCCAGTACTTC.